This T cell receptor (beta chain) was retrieved from a study of T cells expressing NK-cell markers. Study-wide background: Eight donors were sequenced, of whom seven were HCMV-seropositive, while the remaining one was HCMV-seronegative.

Worth noting for this clonotype: Its target is unknown.

The CDR3 is 14 amino acids. The germline V gene has CDR1 SGHRS and CDR2 YFSETQ. Study-wide points: Several donors likewise had their CD3+CD56-NKG2C+ fraction led by these clonotypes.

From its re-call of the 5' RACE reads, TCRdb lists each CDR3 protein once, without DNA. Recorded for this sample: around 380,000 distinct CDR3 sequences. This TCR was sampled from a woman aged 45-65 years in good health. The rearrangement links TRBV5-1 to TRBJ2-3; there is no DNA to check the TCRdb D call of TRBD1. Sequencing was carried out using blood T cells: a sorted CD56 or NKG2C T cell subset, CD4+ or CD8+ T cells, or bulk PBMC T cells (not recorded which). The CDR3 sequence is CASSSTGGMDTQYF.